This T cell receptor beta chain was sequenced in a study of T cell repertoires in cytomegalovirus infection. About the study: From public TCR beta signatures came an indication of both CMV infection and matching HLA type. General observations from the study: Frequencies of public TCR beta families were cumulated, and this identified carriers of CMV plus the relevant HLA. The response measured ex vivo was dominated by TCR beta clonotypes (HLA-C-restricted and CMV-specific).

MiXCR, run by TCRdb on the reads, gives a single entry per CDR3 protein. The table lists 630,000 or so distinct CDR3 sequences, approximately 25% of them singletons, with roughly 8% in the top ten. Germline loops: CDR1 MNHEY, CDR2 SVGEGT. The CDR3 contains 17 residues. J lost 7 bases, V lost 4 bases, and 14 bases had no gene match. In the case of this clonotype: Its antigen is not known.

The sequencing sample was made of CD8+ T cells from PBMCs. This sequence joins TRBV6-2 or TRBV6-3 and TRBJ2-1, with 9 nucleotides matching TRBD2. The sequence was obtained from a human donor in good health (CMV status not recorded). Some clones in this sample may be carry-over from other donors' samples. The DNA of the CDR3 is TGTGCCAGCAGTTTCCCGCCCTGGCGGGGGGGCTCTAATGAGCAGTTCTTC. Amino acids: CASSFPPWRGGSNEQFF.